This TCR beta chain was captured in a study of shared clonotypes between healthy human individuals. Overall study results and limits: Shared clonotypes: about 4.6% naive CD4, around 3.5% naive CD8, about 2.5% memory CD4, over 0.3% memory CD8.

In regard to this clone: The antigen is unknown. Other DNA sequences in the same sample also yield this CDR3.

In the authors' methods: For the immunoSEQ data, sequences were junction-only without quality scores, so filtering differed. Generated by immunoSEQ multiplex PCR, the TCRdb table keeps only in-frame clones and is missing some. D and trimming come from the DNA, and the V and J calls and clone size come from that table. There are roughly 2.2 million clones in the sample; approximately 93% occur only once, and under 0.45% lies in the top ten. CDR1 is MDHEN and CDR2 is SYDVKM in the germline V gene. This CDR3 region has 12 residues. V shed 6 bases and J shed 3 bases, with 9 bases lying between them. Subsets obtained from CD4+ cells comprised CD45RA+ naive and CD45RA-negative memory cells.

Sequencing was done on a sample of naive CD4+ T cells from PBMCs. Subset meaning: CD45RA+ positively selected. This chain joins TRBV28 and TRBJ2-7; maybe TRBD1 (6 bases). The receptor was isolated from a man between 18 and 29 years old in good health. Some clones in this sample may be carry-over from other donors' samples. The CDR3 region is CASRPDSYEQYF. CDR3 coding DNA: TGTGCCAGCAGGCCGGACAGCTACGAGCAGTACTTC. The full variable domain, completed using reference TRBV28 and TRBJ2-7, is DVKVTQSSRYLVKRTGEKVFLECVQDMDHENMFWYRQDPGLGLRLIYFSYDVKMKEKGDIPEGYSVSREKKERFSLILESASTNQTSMYLCASRPDSYEQYFGPGTRLTVT.